This TCR beta chain derives from a study of control samples from healthy donors and cancer patients. Some clones are missing from TCRdb's copy, which holds only in-frame ones; the method was immunoSEQ multiplex PCR. The sample has under 65,000 clones; approximately 89% are singletons. Germline V CDR1 and CDR2: MNHEY, SVGEGT. The trim removed 4 bases at V and 10 bases at J, leaving 3 bases unmatched. The CDR3 length is 12 residues. The specimen was PBMCs. The receptor comes from a man aged 25 to 40 with colorectal cancer. The rearrangement links TRBV6-2 or TRBV6-3 to TRBJ2-1, with 8 bases fitting TRBD1. The CDR3 reads CASSFRQGEQFF. The DNA of the CDR3 is TGTGCCAGCAGTTTCCGACAGGGGGAGCAGTTCTTC.